This T cell receptor beta chain originates from a study of blood T cells in healthy people across ages. This clonotype was recorded at least ten times. Alongside a J-beta primer mix, a sample-barcoded 5' primer served in a second PCR lasting roughly 6 to 11 cycles. Using its own MiXCR run on the 5' RACE reads, TCRdb lists one record per CDR3 protein. The sample includes approximately 960,000 distinct CDR3 sequences, roughly 29% of them seen just once. This sample was also put to use in a study of T cells of mothers and their children. That publication notes: A few healthy Caucasian mothers, along with their six children, were the donors. Slightly higher overlap, not significant, was seen in related mother-child pairs than in unrelated pairs.

The TCR was taken from a woman in her thirties or forties in good health. Sequences were obtained from blood.

The CDR3 spells CATSTSRQGDNEQFF. The CDR3 region has the DNA TGTGCCACCAGCACGTCCCGGCAGGGGGACAATGAGCAGTTCTTC. The chain combines TRBV24-1 with TRBJ2-1; 7 bases are shared with TRBD1. The germline gives CDR1 KGHDR, CDR2 SFDVKD. This CDR3 spans 15 amino acids. V lost 7 bases, J lost 5 bases, and 10 bases stayed unmatched.